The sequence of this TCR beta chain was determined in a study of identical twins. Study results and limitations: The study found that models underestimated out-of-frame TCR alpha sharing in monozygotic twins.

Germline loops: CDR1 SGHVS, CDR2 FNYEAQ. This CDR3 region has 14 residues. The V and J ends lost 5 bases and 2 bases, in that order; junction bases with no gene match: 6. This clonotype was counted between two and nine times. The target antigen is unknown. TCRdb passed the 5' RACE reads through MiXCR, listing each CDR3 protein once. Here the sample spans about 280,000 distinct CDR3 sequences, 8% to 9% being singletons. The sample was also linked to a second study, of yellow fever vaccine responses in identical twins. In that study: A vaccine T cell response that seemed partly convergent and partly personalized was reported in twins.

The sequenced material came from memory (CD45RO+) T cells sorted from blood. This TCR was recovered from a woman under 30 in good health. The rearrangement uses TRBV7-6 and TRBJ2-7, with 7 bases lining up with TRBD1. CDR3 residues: CASSPQGQPYEQYF. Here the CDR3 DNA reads TGTGCCAGCAGCCCTCAGGGACAGCCCTACGAGCAGTACTTC.